These 17 T cell receptor beta chains were all obtained from the same sample, sequenced in a study of beta chain features in type 1 diabetes. No antigen has been identified for these receptors. Broader study findings: All four CD4+ subsets from Type 1 diabetes patients carried moderately but significantly shorter TCRB CDR3s.

The sequenced template was cDNA made from the entire isolated RNA. TCRdb keeps only in-frame clones here, not all; method: immunoSEQ multiplex PCR. The table lists 55,000 to 85,000 clones, just under 50% of them singletons. Source material: central memory CD4+ T cells from blood. These receptors were collected from a man aged 25 to 45 with type 1 diabetes.

This clone was detected a few times. The chain combines TRBV5-1 with TRBJ2-5; 15 bases are shared with TRBD2. Matching the DNA end better, TRBJ2-7 makes the J call doubtful. In germline, CDR1 is SGHRS, CDR2 YFSETQ. The CDR3 is made up of 16 amino acids. CDR3 sequence reads: CASSNPGLAGGYEQYF. The CDR3 DNA is TGCGCCAGCAGCAATCCGGGACTAGCGGGAGGCTACGAGCAGTACTTC.

Only a few counts were recorded for this clone. The V and J genes are TRBV5-1 and TRBJ2-5; 10 bases agree with TRBD2. Judging by the DNA end, TRBJ2-7 fits better; the J call may be wrong. Germline CDR1 reads SGHRS; CDR2 reads YFSETQ. CDR3 length: 14 residues. The DNA of the CDR3 is TGCGCCAGCAGTTATCTAGCGGGAGACTACGAGCAGTACTTC. As protein: CASSYLAGDYEQYF.

The rearrangement uses TRBV5-6 and TRBJ2-3, with 9 bases lining up with TRBD2. CDR3 length equals 15 residues. Trimming removed 4 bases from V and 0 bases from J; junction bases left unmatched: 3. CDR1 and CDR2 (germline): SGHDT, YYEEEE. In DNA, the CDR3 is TGTGCCAGCAGCCCGGGACTAGCAAGCACAGATACGCAGTATTTT. Residues: CASSPGLASTDTQYF.

The rearrangement links TRBV6-1 to TRBJ2-7; 11 positions agree with TRBD1. The CDR3 has 14 residues. V lost 5 bases and J lost 6; bases outside the gene matches: 6. The V gene's germline CDR1 is MNHNS and CDR2 SASEGT. The CDR3 bases are TGTGCCAGCAGTACCGCGGGACAGGGGGGCGAGCAGTACTTC. Protein: CASSTAGQGGEQYF.

This clone was observed a handful of times. The V gene is TRBV5-5, the J gene TRBJ1-2; D is unclear. Germline CDR1 is SGHKS and CDR2 is YYEKEE (reference sequence). This CDR3 spans 17 amino acids. The V end was cut by 4 bases, the J end by 3 bases, with 22 bases between. The CDR3: CASSPDIRPGIYYGYTF. For the CDR3, the DNA is TGTGCCAGCAGCCCCGATATACGCCCGGGTATCTACTATGGCTACACCTTC.

The rearrangement joins TRBV5-1 to TRBJ1-2; TRBD1 agrees at 8 bases. V was pared by 3 bases and J by 6 bases, with 10 bases of the junction left unmatched. The CDR3 totals 15 residues. The germline V gene encodes CDR1 SGHRS and CDR2 YFSETQ. The CDR3 loop is CASSSDRAGKNGYTF. CDR3 nucleotides: TGCGCCAGCAGCTCGGACAGGGCGGGAAAAAATGGCTACACCTTC.

This chain uses TRBV2 with TRBJ1-1; unclear D gene. The CDR3 covers 14 residues. The V gene's germline CDR1 is SNHLY and CDR2 FYNNEI. V dropped 5 bases and J dropped 0 bases, with 10 bases sitting between them. The CDR3 sequence is CASSLRVMNTEAFF. Written as DNA, the CDR3 is TGTGCCAGCAGTTTGCGGGTAATGAACACTGAAGCTTTCTTT.

This chain links TRBV5-1 with TRBJ2-5; 8 positions agree with TRBD1. In germline, CDR1 is SGHRS, CDR2 YFSETQ. The CDR3 is 17 amino acids. The V gene end was trimmed by 3 bases and the J gene end by 5 bases; junction bases not matched to a gene: 15. The chain's CDR3 is CASSSGSLQGARETQYF. CDR3 DNA: TGCGCCAGCAGCTCTGGTTCCCTGCAGGGGGCTCGGGAGACCCAGTACTTC.

This chain links TRBV27 with TRBJ2-1; 7 positions agree with TRBD1. V lost 5 bases, J lost 4 bases, and 5 bases stayed unmatched. Germline values: CDR1 MNHEY, CDR2 SMNVEV (reference sequence). The CDR3 extends over 14 amino acids. Written as DNA, the CDR3 is TGTGCCAGCAGTCCGTCACAGGGGTACAATGAGCAGTTCTTC. It encodes CASSPSQGYNEQFF.

The table lists this clone with a few counts. The rearrangement joins TRBV6-1 to TRBJ2-3; D might be TRBD1 (5 bases). Germline V CDR1 and CDR2: MNHNS, SASEGT. V was clipped by 5 bases and J by 5 bases, with 11 bases between them. This CDR3 comprises 13 residues. CDR3 in amino acids: CASSLMGQDTQYF. CDR3 coding DNA: TGTGCCAGCAGTCTGATGGGGCAAGATACGCAGTATTTT.

The chain links TRBV19 to TRBJ1-5; 8 bases match TRBD1. Trimming removed 8 bases from V and 7 bases from J; junction bases left unmatched: 10. There are 14 residues in the CDR3. Per the germline V gene, CDR1 is LNHDA and CDR2 is SQIVND (reference sequence). The CDR3 sequence is CASHPGQGGQPQHF. The CDR3 DNA is TGTGCCAGTCACCCCGGACAGGGAGGGCAGCCCCAGCATTTT.

The chain employs TRBV18 and TRBJ2-1, with D possibly TRBD2 on 6 matching bases. Germline CDR1 is KGHSH and CDR2 is LQKENI. Trimming removed 1 base from V and 6 bases from J, with 16 bases in between. The CDR3 runs to 16 residues. CDR3 region: CASSPQGLSRVNEQFF. DNA of the CDR3: TGTGCCAGCTCACCACAGGGACTCTCACGCGTCAATGAGCAGTTCTTC.

The J gene is TRBJ2-2, the V gene TRBV5-1; TRBD1 matches at 7 bases. This CDR3 contains 15 residues. The V gene end was trimmed by 2 bases and the J gene end by 1 base; junction bases not matched to a gene: 2. Germline V gene sequence: CDR1 SGHRS, CDR2 YFSETQ. The DNA of the CDR3 is TGCGCCAGCAGCTTCCGGGACAGGAACACCGGGGAGCTGTTTTTT. Protein sequence: CASSFRDRNTGELFF. The whole variable domain, remainder taken from reference TRBV5-1 and TRBJ2-2, is KAGVTQTPRYLIKTRGQQVTLSCSPISGHRSVSWYQQTPGQGLQFLFEYFSETQRNKGNFPGRFSGRQFSNSRSEMNVSTLELGDSALYLCASSFRDRNTGELFFGEGSRLTVL.

This clone has just a few counts. This rearrangement joins TRBV29-1 to TRBJ1-2, with D possibly matching TRBD1 (5 bases). Trimming took 5 bases from V and 6 from J, leaving 10 bases between them. The CDR3 length is 11 residues. From germline, CDR1 is SQVTM and CDR2 ANQGSEA. The CDR3 is CSVFDSDGYTF. In DNA, the CDR3 is TGCAGCGTTTTCGACAGCGATGGCTACACCTTC.

V and J are TRBV6-1 and TRBJ1-2; D possibly corresponds to TRBD1 (6 bases). V lost 7 bases to trimming and J lost 4 bases, with 16 bases between them. The CDR3 runs 14 residues. CDR1 and CDR2 from the germline V gene are MNHNS and SASEGT. Here the CDR3 reads CASTQGPGSYGYTF. DNA of the CDR3: TGTGCCAGCACTCAGGGGCCGGGGAGCTATGGCTACACCTTC.

The chain couples TRBV10-3 to TRBJ2-5, with TRBD2 matching 11 bases. The CDR3 loop spans 15 amino acids. J gave up 4 bases and V 0 bases, and 1 base lay outside the gene matches. Germline V gives CDR1 ENHRY, CDR2 SYGVKD. The CDR3 sequence: CAISESTSGIETQYF. The CDR3 DNA is TGTGCCATCAGTGAGTCGACTAGCGGGATAGAGACCCAGTACTTC.

This clone was seen a handful of times. V is TRBV30 and J is TRBJ2-7; maybe TRBD1 (6 bases). The CDR3 is 12 amino acids. Trimming removed 5 bases at V and 6 bases at J, with 14 bases between. From germline, CDR1 is GTSNPN and CDR2 SVGIG (reference sequence). The CDR3, as DNA: TGTGCCTGGGGCCCAGGGGCTTCCGAGCAGTACTTC. It translates to CAWGPGASEQYF.